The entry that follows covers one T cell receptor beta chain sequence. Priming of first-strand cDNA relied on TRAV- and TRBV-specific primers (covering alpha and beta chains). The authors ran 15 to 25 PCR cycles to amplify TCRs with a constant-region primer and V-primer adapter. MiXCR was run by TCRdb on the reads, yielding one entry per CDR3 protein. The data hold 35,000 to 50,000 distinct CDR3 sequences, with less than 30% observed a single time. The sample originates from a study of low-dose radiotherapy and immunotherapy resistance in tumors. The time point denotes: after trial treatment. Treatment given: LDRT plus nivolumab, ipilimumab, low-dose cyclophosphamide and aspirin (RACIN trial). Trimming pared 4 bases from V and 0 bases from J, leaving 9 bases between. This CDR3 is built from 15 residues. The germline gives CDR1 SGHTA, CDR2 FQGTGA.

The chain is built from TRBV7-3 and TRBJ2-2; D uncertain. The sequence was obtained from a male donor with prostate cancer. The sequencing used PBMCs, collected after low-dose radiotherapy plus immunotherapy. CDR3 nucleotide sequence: TGTGCCAGCAGCTCCCGGGCTTCGAACACCGGGGAGCTGTTTTTT. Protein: CASSSRASNTGELFF.